One sample yielded the 30 T cell receptor beta chains listed below, sequenced in a study of T-cell reconstitution after alpha-beta-depleted transplantation in children. Preparation of the TCRbeta library involved a method that used unique molecular identifiers. One entry per CDR3 protein, called by TCRdb with MiXCR from the PCR reads. The table records 700,000 to 950,000 distinct CDR3 sequences, about 16% of them present only once. The starting material was PBMCs, mostly from graft donor cells, obtained 360 days after TCRalphabeta/CD19-depleted stem cell transplant. The receptors originated from a male patient between 5 and 17 years old who had a stem cell transplant for acute lymphoblastic leukemia, so the T cells may come from the graft donor.

The chain is built from TRBV9 and TRBJ2-5; 10 nucleotides align to TRBD2. This CDR3 spans 15 amino acids. The germline V gene encodes CDR1 SGDLS and CDR2 YYNGEE. The ends lost 6 bases at V and 5 bases at J; junction bases unmatched: 10. CDR3 region: CASTPSGRASETQYF. DNA for the CDR3: TGTGCCAGCACCCCGAGCGGGAGGGCCTCCGAGACCCAGTACTTC.

This chain uses TRBV30 with TRBJ2-5; TRBD1 matches at 8 bases. Germline V gene sequence: CDR1 GTSNPN, CDR2 SVGIG (reference sequence). Trimming at V came to 4 bases and at J to 4 bases, leaving 23 bases not matched to a gene. The CDR3 runs 19 residues. The CDR3 nucleotides are TGTGCCTGGACCAACCCTTTGAATGTCTTAGGACAGGGTGGAGAGACCCAGTACTTC. Translated: CAWTNPLNVLGQGGETQYF.

V gene TRBV6-5 combines with J gene TRBJ2-5; TRBD2 matches at 10 bases. This CDR3 contains 16 residues. The germline CDR1 and CDR2 sequences are MNHEY and SVGAGI. The junction had 2 bases not matched to a gene; V was cut back by 0 bases and J by 1 base. CDR3 nucleotide sequence: TGTGCCAGCAGTTACTCACCTAGCGGGAGCCAAGAGACCCAGTACTTC. Its protein product is CASSYSPSGSQETQYF.

J is TRBJ2-1 and V is TRBV12-5; D call uncertain. Germline V gene lookup returns CDR1 LGHNT and CDR2 FRNRAP. The CDR3 is 13 amino acids. With 2 bases removed from V and 9 bases from J, the gap between germline ends came to 11 bases. CDR3 nucleotide sequence: TGTGCTAGTGGTTTGCTATCCTGGGGTGAGCAGTTCTTC. It codes for CASGLLSWGEQFF.

This clonotype was seen at least ten times. The V call is TRBV27, the J call TRBJ2-7; TRBD1 matches at 9 bases. V was clipped by 2 bases and J by 3 bases; unmatched bases: 2. Germline CDR1 and CDR2: MNHEY and SMNVEV (reference sequence). The CDR3 contains 14 residues. The CDR3 reads CASSLATGGYEQYF. CDR3 DNA: TGTGCCAGCAGTTTAGCGACAGGGGGCTACGAGCAGTACTTC.

The chain is built from TRBV6-2 or TRBV6-3 and TRBJ2-7; TRBD2 matches at 10 bases. The CDR3 totals 19 residues. CDR1 is MNHEY, CDR2 SVGEGT, per germline. The junction had 15 bases not matched to a gene; V was cut back by 2 bases and J by 2 bases. The CDR3 sequence: CASSYPPGGTSGIPYEQYF. CDR3 bases: TGTGCCAGCAGTTACCCCCCAGGGGGAACTAGCGGGATCCCCTACGAGCAGTACTTC.

This clonotype was counted many times. The chain uses TRBV10-2 and TRBJ2-5; 7 bases match TRBD2. The CDR3 has 13 amino acids. Germline CDR1 and CDR2: WSHSY and SAAADI. With V trimmed by 4 bases and J by 4 bases, 3 bases remained unmatched. The DNA of the CDR3 is TGCGCCAGCAGTGGACTAGCAAGAGAGACCCAGTACTTC. This sequence encodes CASSGLARETQYF.

This clonotype has a count of ten or more. The chain is built from TRBV7-9 and TRBJ2-1; D uncertain. In germline, CDR1 is SEHNR, CDR2 FQNEAQ (reference sequence). CDR3 length: 15 residues. V was clipped by 5 bases and J by 6 bases, with 17 bases between them. The CDR3 coding sequence is TGTGCCAGCAGCGGGATGGACCGCAGCAGCAATGAGCAGTTCTTC. Translated: CASSGMDRSSNEQFF. Complete variable domain (other parts from reference TRBV7-9 and TRBJ2-1): DTGVSQNPRHKITKRGQNVTFRCDPISEHNRLYWYRQTLGQGPEFLTYFQNEAQLEKSRLLSDRFSAERPKGSFSTLEIQRTEQGDSAMYLCASSGMDRSSNEQFFGPGTRLTVL.

This clonotype was seen a handful of times. The V and J genes are TRBV7-8 and TRBJ1-4; D unclear. The CDR3 sequence is 12 residues long. V was shortened by 4 bases and J by 6 bases, with 6 bases between the two germline ends. Germline CDR1 is SGHVS and CDR2 is FQNEAQ. CDR3 protein: CASSSPDEKLFF. In DNA, the CDR3 is TGTGCCAGCAGCTCGCCCGATGAAAAACTGTTTTTT.

The genes are TRBV5-1 and TRBJ2-5, with D possibly being TRBD2 (5 bases). The CDR3 is made up of 15 amino acids. Germline CDR1 and CDR2: SGHRS and YFSETQ. Trimming took 0 bases from V and 2 from J, leaving 11 bases between them. The CDR3 DNA is TGCGCCAGCAGCTTGGTTCTGGGAGCGCAAGAGACCCAGTACTTC. This translates into CASSLVLGAQETQYF.

The V call is TRBV5-1, the J call TRBJ1-1, with D tentatively TRBD1 (6 bases). The CDR3 spans 16 residues. V dropped 7 bases and J dropped 0 bases, with 19 bases sitting between them. Germline V gives CDR1 SGHRS, CDR2 YFSETQ. The CDR3 DNA is TGCGCCAGCGGCCCTCCGATGGGGGACATGAACACTGAAGCTTTCTTT. Its translation is CASGPPMGDMNTEAFF.

This clonotype was seen a few times. The rearrangement joins TRBV9 to TRBJ2-7; 14 bases match TRBD2. With V trimmed by 4 bases and J by 3 bases, 9 bases remained unmatched. The CDR3 runs 17 residues. The germline V gene has CDR1 SGDLS and CDR2 YYNGEE. CDR3 in amino acids: CASSPRGGLAGVYEQYF. CDR3 bases: TGTGCCAGCAGCCCCCGGGGGGGACTAGCGGGAGTCTACGAGCAGTACTTC.

This clonotype was detected a few times. The rearrangement joins TRBV28 to TRBJ2-7; 9 bases align to TRBD1. J gave up 5 bases and V 8 bases, and 13 bases lay outside the gene matches. CDR1 is MDHEN and CDR2 is SYDVKM in the germline V gene. This CDR3 spans 15 amino acids. For the CDR3, the DNA is TGTGCCAGCCTGGGCGCCGGGACAGGGAATAACGAGCAGTACTTC. It encodes CASLGAGTGNNEQYF.

This clonotype was observed a handful of times. The chain recombines TRBV28 with TRBJ1-2; 9 nucleotides line up with TRBD1. V was clipped by 5 bases and J by 3 bases; unmatched bases: 13. The CDR3 spans 17 residues. The V gene's germline CDR1 is MDHEN and CDR2 SYDVKM. For the CDR3, the DNA is TGTGCCAGCAGTAAAGGGACAGGGAGCCCCCTTGACTATGGCTACACCTTC. Its protein product is CASSKGTGSPLDYGYTF.

This chain connects TRBV4-1 to TRBJ2-1, with D uncertain. Germline CDR1 reads MGHRA; CDR2 reads YSYEKL. The CDR3 is 13 amino acids. Trimming pared 3 bases from V and 8 bases from J, leaving 11 bases between. This chain's CDR3 is CASSHPGGDEQFF. The CDR3, as DNA: TGCGCCAGCAGCCATCCCGGTGGGGATGAGCAGTTCTTC.

This clonotype turned up a few times. The chain carries TRBV7-2 and TRBJ2-7; D tentatively reads TRBD1 or TRBD2 (5 bases each). Germline-derived CDR1 and CDR2 are SGHTA and FQGNSA. This CDR3 contains 15 residues. V dropped 2 bases and J dropped 0 bases, with 11 bases sitting between them. Written as DNA, the CDR3 is TGTGCCAGCAGCTTAAGGGGCGGGTACTCCTACGAGCAGTACTTC. This translates into CASSLRGGYSYEQYF.

The chain employs TRBV5-5 and TRBJ2-3; D uncertain. V was shortened by 4 bases and J by 0 bases, with 9 bases between the two germline ends. Germline V CDR1 and CDR2: SGHKS, YYEKEE (reference sequence). The CDR3 has 14 amino acids. The CDR3 nucleotides are TGTGCCAGCAGCCCTTGGACCAGCACAGATACGCAGTATTTT. Translating gives CASSPWTSTDTQYF. The full variable domain, in which reference TRBV5-5 and TRBJ2-3 provide the parts outside the CDR3, is DAGVTQSPTHLIKTRGQQVTLRCSPISGHKSVSWYQQVLGQGPQFIFQYYEKEERGRGNFPDRFSARQFPNYSSELNVNALLLGDSALYLCASSPWTSTDTQYFGPGTRLTVL.

The chain is built from TRBV27 and TRBJ2-1, with D unresolved. The length of the CDR3 is 14 residues. Trimming took off 2 bases at V and 1 base at J, with 6 bases between the two ends. Germline V gene data show CDR1 as MNHEY and CDR2 as SMNVEV (reference sequence). The DNA of the CDR3 is TGTGCCAGCAGTTTAGTGGATTCCTACAATGAGCAGTTCTTC. Its protein is CASSLVDSYNEQFF.

The rearrangement uses TRBV12-5 and TRBJ2-5, with D possibly TRBD2 on 6 matching bases. CDR3 length equals 13 residues. The ends were cut back, 10 bases at V and 5 bases at J, with 17 bases in the middle. The germline V gene encodes CDR1 LGHNT and CDR2 FRNRAP. The CDR3 spells CATSSGSWETQYF. The CDR3 DNA sequence: TGTGCTACCTCCAGCGGGTCTTGGGAGACCCAGTACTTC.

V usage is TRBV19 and J usage is TRBJ1-5; a possible D gene is TRBD1 (5 bases). The CDR3 has 14 residues. CDR1 and CDR2 from the germline V gene are LNHDA and SQIVND (reference sequence). Trimming cost V 5 bases and J 6 bases, with 14 bases left between them. This chain's CDR3 is CASSLDTPAQPQHF. The CDR3 bases are TGTGCCAGTAGTTTGGACACCCCGGCTCAGCCCCAGCATTTT.

This chain links TRBV13 with TRBJ2-5, with 9 nucleotides matching TRBD1. V gave up 5 bases and J gave up 4 bases; unmatched junction bases: 14. Germline CDR1 reads PRHDT; CDR2 reads FYEKMQ (reference sequence). The CDR3 is 17 amino acids. The CDR3 DNA sequence: TGTGCCAGCAGCCCCCAGCCTTGGGGACAGGGAGGAGAGACCCAGTACTTC. This gives the protein CASSPQPWGQGGETQYF.

This chain connects TRBV28 to TRBJ2-5; the match to TRBD2 covers 13 bases. Trimming cost V 5 bases and J 0 bases; bases outside gene matches: 6. Per the germline V gene, CDR1 is MDHEN and CDR2 is SYDVKM. The CDR3 loop spans 17 amino acids. This chain's CDR3 is CASSPRTSGSYQETQYF. The CDR3 bases are TGTGCCAGCAGTCCTCGGACTAGCGGGAGTTACCAAGAGACCCAGTACTTC.

This clonotype was found a few times. The chain combines TRBV27 with TRBJ2-3; 11 bases fit TRBD2. The junction had 11 bases not matched to a gene; V was cut back by 8 bases and J by 4 bases. CDR1 MNHEY and CDR2 SMNVEV come from the germline V gene (reference sequence). The CDR3 consists of 16 residues. The chain's CDR3 is CASPEVGTSGADTQYF. The CDR3 region has the DNA TGTGCCAGCCCAGAAGTCGGGACTAGCGGTGCAGATACGCAGTATTTT.

A few counts support this clonotype. The gene calls are TRBV7-3 and TRBJ2-3; D ambiguous. The V and J ends lost 4 bases and 4 bases respectively, with 6 bases between them. The CDR3 is made up of 12 amino acids. Germline loops: CDR1 SGHTA, CDR2 FQGTGA. CDR3 in DNA: TGTGCCAGCAGCTCCCAATCAGATACGCAGTATTTT. Translated, it gives CASSSQSDTQYF.

This clonotype was recorded a few times. This chain links TRBV29-1 with TRBJ1-2, with 10 bases lining up with TRBD1. After removal of 2 bases from V and 2 bases from J, the junction contained 8 bases not matched to a gene. The CDR3 consists of 16 residues. CDR1 SQVTM and CDR2 ANQGSEA come from the germline V gene. In DNA form, the CDR3 reads TGCAGCGTTGAACCGGGACAGGGGAGGATAAACTATGGCTACACCTTC. It is translated as CSVEPGQGRINYGYTF.

In its sample, this clonotype was seen a few times. The J gene is TRBJ2-7, the V gene TRBV29-1; the match to TRBD1 covers 7 bases. V gave up 6 bases and J gave up 0 bases; unmatched junction bases: 14. There are 16 residues in the CDR3. Germline CDR1 and CDR2: SQVTM and ANQGSEA. The CDR3 spells CSVNKHRQGNSYEQYF. The CDR3 DNA is TGCAGCGTCAATAAACACCGACAGGGAAACTCCTACGAGCAGTACTTC.

The J gene is TRBJ1-5, the V gene TRBV18, with D perhaps matching TRBD1 (6 bases). The CDR3 sequence is 21 residues long. Looked up from germline, CDR1 is KGHSH and CDR2 is LQKENI. V was shortened by 2 bases and J by 3 bases, with 29 bases between the two germline ends. The CDR3 DNA follows: TGTGCCAGCTCACCAGGAACGGGGGGGCTAAGGTGGATGAAGAACAATCAGCCCCAGCATTTT. Its translation: CASSPGTGGLRWMKNNQPQHF.

This chain joins TRBV30 and TRBJ2-3; D is unresolved. There are 15 residues in the CDR3. Germline V gives CDR1 GTSNPN, CDR2 SVGIG (reference sequence). With 1 base removed from V and 1 base from J, the gap between germline ends came to 12 bases. The CDR3 DNA sequence: TGTGCCTGGAGTGATCCGAGCTCGGGCACAGATACGCAGTATTTT. As protein: CAWSDPSSGTDTQYF.

J is TRBJ2-7 and V is TRBV5-1; the match to TRBD1 covers 10 bases. The CDR3 consists of 15 residues. V gave up 4 bases and J gave up 2 bases; unmatched junction bases: 6. The germline V gene encodes CDR1 SGHRS and CDR2 YFSETQ. CDR3: CASSQTGGPTYEQYF. The DNA of the CDR3 is TGCGCCAGCAGCCAGACAGGGGGCCCCACCTACGAGCAGTACTTC.

This clonotype was observed a few times. The chain joins TRBV25-1 to TRBJ2-7, with 8 bases fitting TRBD2. Germline V lookup: CDR1 MGHDK, CDR2 SYGVNS. V dropped 1 base and J dropped 3; count of bases not matched to a gene: 8. The CDR3 covers 16 residues. CDR3 sequence (DNA): TGTGCCAGCAGTGAATCTGGGGTAGCGGGACTCTACGAGCAGTACTTC. Its translation: CASSESGVAGLYEQYF.